The 30 T cell receptor beta chains in this list originate from one sample, sequenced in a study of CD8 T cells in ankylosing spondylitis. TCRdb used MiXCR to reprocess the 5' RACE reads, holding one entry per CDR3 protein. Of approximately 45,000 distinct CDR3 sequences listed, approximately 11% are singletons. Sequenced input: blood, either unsorted or a sorted T cell fraction (not recorded which). These receptors were taken from a male donor with ankylosing spondylitis or in good health (not recorded which).

This clonotype has more than one count but fewer than ten. V usage is TRBV19 and J usage is TRBJ2-1, with 12 bases that match TRBD2. The CDR3 runs to 16 residues. Germline V gene data show CDR1 as LNHDA and CDR2 as SQIVND (reference sequence). The V and J ends lost 1 base and 7 bases, in that order; junction bases with no gene match: 5. CDR3 sequence (DNA): TGTGCCAGTAGTATAGGACCGGGACTAGCGGGTAATGAGCAGTTCTTC. The encoded protein is CASSIGPGLAGNEQFF.

This clonotype was seen repeatedly, ten times or more. V usage is TRBV4-2 and J usage is TRBJ1-1; a weak D match, TRBD1 (5 bases). V shed 3 bases and J shed 2 bases, with 13 bases lying between them. The CDR3 contains 15 residues. The germline V gene encodes CDR1 LGHNA and CDR2 YNFKEQ. The CDR3 is CASSQGRGFNTEAFF. The DNA for the CDR3 is TGTGCCAGCAGCCAGGGGCGGGGTTTCAACACTGAAGCTTTCTTT.

This clonotype came up many times. The chain is built from TRBV4-2 and TRBJ1-5; no clear D. This CDR3 spans 15 amino acids. Per the germline V gene, CDR1 is LGHNA and CDR2 is YNFKEQ. V was cut by 0 bases and J by 5 bases, with 11 bases left in between. CDR3 region: CASSQEASGDQPQHF. In DNA form, the CDR3 reads TGTGCCAGCAGCCAAGAAGCCTCCGGTGATCAGCCCCAGCATTTT.

This clonotype was counted ten times or more. V gene TRBV12-3 or TRBV12-4 combines with J gene TRBJ2-3; 7 nucleotides match TRBD2. V shed 10 bases and J 7 bases; nucleotides not matched to a gene: 5. The CDR3 sequence is 11 residues long. This CDR3 reads CATRGVYTQYF. CDR3 DNA sequence: TGTGCCACCCGGGGGGTCTATACGCAGTATTTT.

The rearrangement links TRBV7-9 to TRBJ1-4; D uncertain. The CDR3 spans 14 residues. Between the trimmed V and J ends, which lost 3 bases and 8 bases, there was a span of 13 bases. Germline-derived CDR1 and CDR2 are SEHNR and FQNEAQ (reference sequence). CDR3 sequence reads: CASSLDGREEKLFF. In nucleotides, the CDR3 is TGTGCCAGCAGCTTGGACGGGCGGGAGGAAAAACTGTTTTTT.

This clonotype was counted at least ten times. V usage is TRBV15 and J usage is TRBJ2-7; D is tentatively TRBD1 or TRBD2 (5 bases each). V was pared by 0 bases and J by 5 bases, with 14 bases between. Germline assignment: CDR1 LNHNV and CDR2 YYDKDF (reference sequence). CDR3 length: 15 residues. DNA for the CDR3: TGTGCCACCAGCAGAGATCTAGTTGGGGGACACGAGCAGTACTTC. Protein: CATSRDLVGGHEQYF.

In this sample, this clonotype turned up a few times. The rearrangement joins TRBV20-1 to TRBJ2-5; D remains unclear. There are 13 residues in the CDR3. Looked up from germline, CDR1 is DFQATT and CDR2 is SNEGSKA (reference sequence). The V end lost 5 bases, the J end lost 0 bases, and 10 bases lay between the germline ends. The CDR3 loop reads CSAEAGYQETQYF. CDR3 nucleotides: TGCAGTGCTGAGGCTGGGTACCAAGAGACCCAGTACTTC.

This clonotype occurred a few times. Here the CDR3 reads CASRSEDKFSYEQYF. The CDR3 DNA follows: TGTGCCAGCAGATCGGAGGACAAGTTCTCCTACGAGCAGTACTTC. The chain recombines TRBV12-3 or TRBV12-4 with TRBJ2-7; possibly TRBD1 or TRBD2 for D (5 bases each). The CDR3 consists of 15 residues. V was clipped by 6 bases and J by 0 bases, with 15 bases between them.

This clonotype was seen at least ten times. CDR3 bases: TGTGCCAGCTCATCCCAACCTCCGGGACGGACGAACACTGAAGCTTTCTTT. As protein: CASSSQPPGRTNTEAFF. This chain connects TRBV18 to TRBJ1-1; a possible D gene is TRBD1 (5 bases). Trimming pared 5 bases from V and 1 base from J, leaving 20 bases between. Germline loops: CDR1 KGHSH, CDR2 LQKENI. The CDR3 is 17 residues long.

This clonotype has a count of ten or more. The J gene is TRBJ2-1, the V gene TRBV5-1; TRBD1 aligns across 7 bases. The V and J ends lost 6 bases and 5 bases, in that order; junction bases with no gene match: 14. This CDR3 contains 16 residues. Germline CDR1 and CDR2: SGHRS and YFSETQ. The CDR3: CASNRGIRGPHNEQFF. CDR3 DNA sequence: TGCGCCAGCAACAGGGGAATCAGGGGACCTCACAATGAGCAGTTCTTC.

This clonotype was detected a few times. The chain employs TRBV19 and TRBJ1-1; maybe TRBD1 (5 bases). Germline CDR1 is LNHDA and CDR2 is SQIVND (reference sequence). V was shortened by 2 bases and J by 3 bases, with 7 bases between the two germline ends. This CDR3 region has 13 residues. The CDR3 nucleotides are TGTGCCAGTAGTATAACGGGGGACACTGAAGCTTTCTTT. Amino acids: CASSITGDTEAFF.

The sample holds many counts of this clonotype. The V and J genes are TRBV20-1 and TRBJ1-6; TRBD1 agrees at 7 bases. CDR1 and CDR2 (germline): DFQATT, SNEGSKA (reference sequence). CDR3 length: 17 residues. V lost 2 bases to trimming and J lost 0 bases; unmatched junction nucleotides: 7. CDR3 sequence reads: CSARRRDRFSYNSPLHF. CDR3 in DNA: TGCAGTGCTAGACGACGGGACAGATTCTCCTATAATTCACCCCTCCACTTT.

This clonotype was picked up a small number of times. The rearrangement uses TRBV4-2 and TRBJ2-5; 7 bases fit TRBD1. Per germline, CDR1 LGHNA and CDR2 YNFKEQ. The CDR3 loop spans 16 amino acids. The J segment lost 2 bases and the V segment lost 0 bases, leaving 6 bases of the junction unmatched. CDR3 amino acids: CASSQDWDSEQETQYF. CDR3 in DNA: TGTGCCAGCAGCCAAGATTGGGACAGTGAGCAAGAGACCCAGTACTTC.

This clonotype was seen many times. CDR3 nucleotide sequence: TGTGCCATCAGTACCGGGACAGGGTACGGAGAGACCCAGTACTTC. This codes for CAISTGTGYGETQYF. The rearrangement joins TRBV10-3 to TRBJ2-5; 9 bases map to TRBD1. Germline V lookup: CDR1 ENHRY, CDR2 SYGVKD. This CDR3 comprises 15 residues. V was clipped by 5 bases and J by 4 bases; unmatched bases: 8.

This clonotype was observed at least ten times. The chain has TRBV12-3 or TRBV12-4 and TRBJ1-1, with D uncertain. The CDR3 sequence is 18 residues long. Trimming stripped 6 bases from V and 0 bases from J, with 23 bases between. CDR3 DNA: TGTGCCAGCAGCCCCGGGCAGGAGAGAGGGCACCTGAACACTGAAGCTTTCTTT. The encoded protein is CASSPGQERGHLNTEAFF.

The chain uses TRBV6-1 and TRBJ1-2; weak D call: TRBD1 (6 bases). This CDR3 region has 16 residues. The V gene lost 6 bases and the J gene lost 0 bases, with 17 bases spanning the gap. The V gene's germline CDR1 is MNHNS and CDR2 SASEGT. The chain's CDR3 is CASSPVKGGANYGYTF. The CDR3 DNA is TGTGCCAGCAGCCCTGTGAAGGGGGGCGCTAACTATGGCTACACCTTC.

This clonotype was picked up many times. The chain carries TRBV20-1 and TRBJ1-5, with a weak D call TRBD1 (5 bases). The germline V gene has CDR1 DFQATT and CDR2 SNEGSKA (reference sequence). The length of the CDR3 is 15 residues. V lost 0 bases and J lost 4, with 13 bases in between. The CDR3 DNA is TGCAGTGCTAGAGATATCACAGGCGGAAATCAGCCCCAGCATTTT. This translates into CSARDITGGNQPQHF.

The rearrangement uses TRBV5-1 and TRBJ1-1; D is perhaps TRBD1 (6 bases). Trimming removed 3 bases from V and 2 bases from J, with 11 bases in between. CDR3 length: 14 residues. In germline, CDR1 is SGHRS, CDR2 YFSETQ. The CDR3 DNA is TGCGCCAGCAGCTGGGGGGCAGTAAACACTGAAGCTTTCTTT. Its protein is CASSWGAVNTEAFF.

This clonotype was detected a few times. The CDR3 DNA reads as TGTGCCAGCAGCTCTCGGACTAGCGGCGACCAAGAGACCCAGTACTTC. It is translated as CASSSRTSGDQETQYF. J is TRBJ2-5 and V is TRBV7-9; 10 bases map to TRBD2. Germline V gene data show CDR1 as SEHNR and CDR2 as FQNEAQ (reference sequence). J was trimmed by 0 bases and V by 4 bases; bases with no gene match: 5. The CDR3 extends over 16 amino acids.

This clonotype has just a few counts. V and J are TRBV7-9 and TRBJ2-7, with TRBD2 matching 11 bases. The CDR3 runs to 15 residues. Germline lookup yields CDR1 SEHNR and CDR2 FQNEAQ (reference sequence). Trimming at V came to 4 bases and at J to 3 bases, leaving 5 bases not matched to a gene. CDR3 nucleotides: TGTGCCAGCAGCTCCCCACTAGCGGGGGACTACGAGCAGTACTTC. This sequence encodes CASSSPLAGDYEQYF.

With respect to this clonotype: Possible read error: a much larger clone is one base away. This CDR3 reads CASRGLDRKTQYF. The CDR3 nucleotides read TGTGCCAGCAGGGGACTAGATAGAAAGACCCAGTACTTC. The genes are TRBV5-5 and TRBJ2-5; 8 nucleotides line up with TRBD2. Per germline, CDR1 SGHKS and CDR2 YYEKEE (reference sequence). The V gene end was trimmed by 5 bases and the J gene end by 6 bases; junction bases not matched to a gene: 6. The CDR3 spans 13 residues.

This clonotype was counted only a few times. J is TRBJ1-4 and V is TRBV18; TRBD1 agrees at 7 bases. V was pared by 6 bases and J by 4 bases, with 5 bases of the junction left unmatched. The germline V gene has CDR1 KGHSH and CDR2 LQKENI. This CDR3 spans 14 amino acids. This CDR3 reads CASSPGTVNEKLFF. The CDR3 DNA is TGTGCCAGCTCCCCCGGGACAGTTAATGAAAAACTGTTTTTT.

This clonotype was found many times. This chain joins TRBV15 and TRBJ2-7, with a weak D call TRBD1 (6 bases). Germline CDR1 LNHNV, CDR2 YYDKDF (reference sequence). The CDR3 has 14 amino acids. The germline V and J ends were trimmed by 3 bases and 4 bases, with 13 bases remaining between them. The CDR3 DNA is TGTGCCACCAGCAGGCCAGAAGGGGGATACGAGCAGTACTTC. Its protein product is CATSRPEGGYEQYF.

This clonotype was counted between two and nine times. This rearrangement joins TRBV5-1 to TRBJ2-5; D is possibly TRBD1 or TRBD2 (5 bases each). The CDR3 has 14 amino acids. The V gene's germline CDR1 is SGHRS and CDR2 YFSETQ. V was clipped by 4 bases and J by 1 base, with 11 bases between them. CDR3 sequence (DNA): TGCGCCAGCAGCACGGCTGGGGGCCAAGAGACCCAGTACTTC. Translating gives CASSTAGGQETQYF.

The J gene is TRBJ1-4, the V gene TRBV7-8, with D possibly being TRBD1 (5 bases). The CDR3 covers 14 residues. The ends were cut back, 3 bases at V and 8 bases at J, with 13 bases in the middle. Germline lookup yields CDR1 SGHVS and CDR2 FQNEAQ. The CDR3 protein is CASSLGQGMEKLFF. As DNA, the CDR3 is TGTGCCAGCAGCTTGGGGCAGGGAATGGAAAAACTGTTTTTT.

There are many counts of this clonotype. The gene calls are TRBV5-5 and TRBJ2-1, with TRBD1 as a possible D gene (6 bases). This CDR3 comprises 15 residues. The ends were cut back, 4 bases at V and 4 bases at J, with 15 bases in the middle. Germline V lookup: CDR1 SGHKS, CDR2 YYEKEE (reference sequence). Here the CDR3 DNA reads TGTGCCAGCAGCCTAATTGGACAGACTTACAATGAGCAGTTCTTC. Translation: CASSLIGQTYNEQFF.

The V call is TRBV7-9, the J call TRBJ1-2, with D possibly matching TRBD1 (5 bases). This CDR3 has 16 amino acids. Germline V gene lookup returns CDR1 SEHNR and CDR2 FQNEAQ (reference sequence). Trimming removed 2 bases from V and 2 bases from J, with 15 bases in between. CDR3 bases: TGTGCCAGCAGCTTATCCCGCCCGGGACGGAACTATGGCTACACCTTC. Translated, it gives CASSLSRPGRNYGYTF. The full variable domain, completed using reference TRBV7-9 and TRBJ1-2, is DTGVSQNPRHKITKRGQNVTFRCDPISEHNRLYWYRQTLGQGPEFLTYFQNEAQLEKSRLLSDRFSAERPKGSFSTLEIQRTEQGDSAMYLCASSLSRPGRNYGYTFGSGTRLTVV.

The chain links TRBV19 to TRBJ1-1; weak D call: TRBD1 (6 bases). The germline V gene has CDR1 LNHDA and CDR2 SQIVND (reference sequence). Trimming took off 5 bases at V and 0 bases at J, with 16 bases between the two ends. CDR3 length equals 16 residues. This CDR3 is CASSDERDILNTEAFF. The CDR3, as DNA: TGTGCCAGTAGTGATGAAAGGGACATCTTGAACACTGAAGCTTTCTTT.

This clonotype has a count of ten or more. This chain links TRBV5-1 with TRBJ2-7; a possible D gene is TRBD1 (6 bases). The CDR3 has 13 residues. Germline CDR1 reads SGHRS; CDR2 reads YFSETQ. Trimming stripped 4 bases from V and 3 bases from J, with 11 bases between. CDR3 coding DNA: TGCGCCAGCAGCCTACAGGGTCTCTACGAGCAGTACTTC. Its protein is CASSLQGLYEQYF.

This clonotype was seen at least ten times. The chain is built from TRBV5-1 and TRBJ2-1; 11 nucleotides line up with TRBD2. The germline V gene has CDR1 SGHRS and CDR2 YFSETQ. The CDR3 runs 16 residues. V dropped 0 bases and J dropped 6; count of bases not matched to a gene: 5. CDR3 nucleotides: TGCGCCAGCAGCTTGGAGGGTAGCGGGGGGGCCAATGAGCAGTTCTTC. It specifies CASSLEGSGGANEQFF.